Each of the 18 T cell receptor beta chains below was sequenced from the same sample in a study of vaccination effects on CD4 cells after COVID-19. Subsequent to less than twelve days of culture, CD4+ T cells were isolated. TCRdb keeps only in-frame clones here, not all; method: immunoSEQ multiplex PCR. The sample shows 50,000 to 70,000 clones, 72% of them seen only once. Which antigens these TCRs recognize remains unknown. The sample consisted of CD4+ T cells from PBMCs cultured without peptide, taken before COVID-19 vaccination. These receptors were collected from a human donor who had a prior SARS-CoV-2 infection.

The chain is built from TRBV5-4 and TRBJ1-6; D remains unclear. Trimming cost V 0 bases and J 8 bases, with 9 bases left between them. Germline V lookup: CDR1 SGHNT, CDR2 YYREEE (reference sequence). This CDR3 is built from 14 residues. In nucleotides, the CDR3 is TGTGCCAGCAGCTTGGAAGGACGGGATTCACCCCTCCACTTT. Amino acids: CASSLEGRDSPLHF.

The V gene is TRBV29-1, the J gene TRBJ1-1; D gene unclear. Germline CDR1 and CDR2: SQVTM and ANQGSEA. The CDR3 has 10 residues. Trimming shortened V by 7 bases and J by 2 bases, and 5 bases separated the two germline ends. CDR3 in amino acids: CSATNTEAFF. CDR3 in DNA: TGCAGCGCTACCAACACTGAAGCTTTCTTT. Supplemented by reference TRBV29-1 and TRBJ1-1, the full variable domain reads SAVISQKPSRDICQRGTSLTIQCQVDSQVTMMFWYRQQPGQSLTLIATANQGSEATYESGFVIDKFPISRPNLTFSTLTVSNMSPEDSSIYLCSATNTEAFFGQGTRLTVV.

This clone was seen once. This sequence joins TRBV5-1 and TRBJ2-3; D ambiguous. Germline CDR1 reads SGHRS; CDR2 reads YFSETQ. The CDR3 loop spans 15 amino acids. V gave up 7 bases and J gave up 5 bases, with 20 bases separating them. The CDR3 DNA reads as TGCGCCAGCTCCGTCTTCCTTTTCGGTGAAGATACGCAGTATTTT. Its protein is CASSVFLFGEDTQYF.

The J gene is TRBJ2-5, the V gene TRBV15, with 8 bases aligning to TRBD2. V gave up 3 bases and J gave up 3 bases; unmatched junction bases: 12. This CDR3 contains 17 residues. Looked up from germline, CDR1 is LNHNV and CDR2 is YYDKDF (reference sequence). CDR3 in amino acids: CATSRFPAGEPKETQYF. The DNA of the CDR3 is TGTGCCACCAGCAGGTTCCCAGCGGGGGAACCGAAAGAGACCCAGTACTTC.

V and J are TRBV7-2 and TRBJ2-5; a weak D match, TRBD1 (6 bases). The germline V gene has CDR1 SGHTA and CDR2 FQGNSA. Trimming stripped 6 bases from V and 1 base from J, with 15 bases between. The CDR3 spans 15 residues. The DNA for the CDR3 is TGTGCCAGCAGTAGGGAACTAGGGGGCCAAGAGACCCAGTACTTC. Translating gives CASSRELGGQETQYF.

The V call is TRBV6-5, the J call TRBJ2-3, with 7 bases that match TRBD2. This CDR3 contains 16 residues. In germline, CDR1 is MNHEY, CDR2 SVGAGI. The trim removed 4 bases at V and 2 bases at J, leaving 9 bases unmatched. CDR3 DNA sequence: TGTGCCAGCAGTTCTCTTGCGGGAGTCTCCACAGATACGCAGTATTTT. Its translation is CASSSLAGVSTDTQYF.

CDR3 DNA: TGTGCCAGCAGAGACGGGGGGTACTATGGCTACACCTTC. As protein: CASRDGGYYGYTF. This rearrangement joins TRBV6-5 to TRBJ1-2, with a tentative D call TRBD1 (5 bases). With 6 bases removed from V and 3 bases from J, the gap between germline ends came to 11 bases. Germline V gene sequence: CDR1 MNHEY, CDR2 SVGAGI. CDR3 length equals 13 residues.

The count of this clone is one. For the CDR3, the DNA is TGTGCCTGGTATAAAGCGGGATTTTCAGATACGCAGTATTTT. Protein: CAWYKAGFSDTQYF. The chain joins TRBV30 to TRBJ2-3; 7 bases are a match to TRBD2. Unmatched junction bases numbered 9, after V lost 5 bases and J lost 4 bases. This CDR3 is 14 amino acids long. Germline CDR1 is GTSNPN and CDR2 is SVGIG (reference sequence). Full variable domain (rest looked up from reference TRBV30 and TRBJ2-3): SQTIHQWPATLVQPVGSPLSLECTVEGTSNPNLYWYRQAAGRGLQLLFYSVGIGQISSEVPQNLSASRPQDRQFILSSKKLLLSDSGFYLCAWYKAGFSDTQYFGPGTRLTVL.

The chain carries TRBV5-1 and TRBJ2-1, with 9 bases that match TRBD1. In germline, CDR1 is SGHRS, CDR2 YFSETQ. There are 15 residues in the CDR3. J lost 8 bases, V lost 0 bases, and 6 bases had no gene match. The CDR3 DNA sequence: TGCGCCAGCAGCTTGGATGGGACAGGGATCGATGAGCAGTTCTTC. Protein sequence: CASSLDGTGIDEQFF.

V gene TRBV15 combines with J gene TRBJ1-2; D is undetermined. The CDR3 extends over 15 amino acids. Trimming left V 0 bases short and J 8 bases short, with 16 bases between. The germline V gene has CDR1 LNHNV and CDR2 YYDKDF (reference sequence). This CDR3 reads CATSRDPLGVVGYTF. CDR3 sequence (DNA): TGTGCCACCAGCAGAGATCCCCTCGGGGTGGTAGGCTACACCTTC.

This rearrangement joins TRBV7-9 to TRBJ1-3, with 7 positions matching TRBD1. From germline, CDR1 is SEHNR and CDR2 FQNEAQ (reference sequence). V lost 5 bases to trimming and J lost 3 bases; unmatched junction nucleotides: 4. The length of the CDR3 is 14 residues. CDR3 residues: CASSLGTDGNTIYF. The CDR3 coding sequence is TGTGCCAGCAGCCTCGGGACAGATGGAAACACCATATATTTT.

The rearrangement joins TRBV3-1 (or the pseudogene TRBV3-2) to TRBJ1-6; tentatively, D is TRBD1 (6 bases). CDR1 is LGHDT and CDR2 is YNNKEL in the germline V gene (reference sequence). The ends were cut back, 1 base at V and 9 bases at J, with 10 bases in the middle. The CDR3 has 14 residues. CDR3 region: CASSQGGLGSPLHF. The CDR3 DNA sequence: TGTGCCAGCAGCCAAGGGGGGCTCGGTTCACCCCTCCACTTT.

The CDR3 bases are TGTGCCAGCTCACCCCGGGGGCTTCGGAACACCGGGGAGCTGTTTTTT. Translated, it gives CASSPRGLRNTGELFF. V and J are TRBV18 and TRBJ2-2, with D perhaps given as TRBD1 or TRBD2 (6 bases each). Germline CDR1 reads KGHSH; CDR2 reads LQKENI. The V gene lost 3 bases and the J gene lost 1 base, with 12 bases spanning the gap. The CDR3 loop spans 16 amino acids.

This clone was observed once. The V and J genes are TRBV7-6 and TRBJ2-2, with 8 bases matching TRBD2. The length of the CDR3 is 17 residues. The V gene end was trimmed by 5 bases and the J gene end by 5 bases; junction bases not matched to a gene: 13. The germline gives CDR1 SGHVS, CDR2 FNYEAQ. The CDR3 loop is CASSPGVPGGGTGELFF. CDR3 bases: TGTGCCAGCAGCCCCGGAGTCCCGGGAGGGGGAACCGGGGAGCTGTTTTTT.

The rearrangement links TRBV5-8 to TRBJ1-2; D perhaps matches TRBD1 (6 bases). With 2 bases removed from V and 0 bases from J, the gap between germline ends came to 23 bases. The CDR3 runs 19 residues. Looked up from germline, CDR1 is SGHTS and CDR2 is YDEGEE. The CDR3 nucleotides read TGTGCCAGCAGCTTTGCCCGACGGGACATAGACGGATCTAACTATGGCTACACCTTC. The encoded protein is CASSFARRDIDGSNYGYTF.

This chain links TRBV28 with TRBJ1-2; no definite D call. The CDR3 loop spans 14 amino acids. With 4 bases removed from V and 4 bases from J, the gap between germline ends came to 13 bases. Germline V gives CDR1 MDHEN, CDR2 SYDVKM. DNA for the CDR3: TGTGCCAGCAGTTCCCCCCCGGGGTTCTATGGCTACACCTTC. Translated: CASSSPPGFYGYTF.

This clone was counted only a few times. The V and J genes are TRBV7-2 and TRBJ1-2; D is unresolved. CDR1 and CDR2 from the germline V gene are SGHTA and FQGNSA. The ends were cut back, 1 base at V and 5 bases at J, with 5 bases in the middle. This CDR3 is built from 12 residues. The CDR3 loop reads CASSLGGYGYTF. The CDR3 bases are TGTGCCAGCAGCTTAGGGGGTTATGGCTACACCTTC.

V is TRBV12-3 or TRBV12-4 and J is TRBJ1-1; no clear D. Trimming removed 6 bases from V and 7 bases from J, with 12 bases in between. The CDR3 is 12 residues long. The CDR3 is CASSTVRGEAFF. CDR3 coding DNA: TGTGCCAGCAGCACGGTAAGAGGTGAAGCTTTCTTT.